Listed here is a single T cell receptor beta chain. Its antigen remains unknown. This sample was taken from a study of tissue T cells after allogeneic stem cell transplantation. Study information: Pathologist review favored tissue samples showing histologically apparent lymphocytes. Study observations and caveats: This small cohort was clinically heterogeneous, and sampling depth was a limitation. Anatomically similar tissues had similar TCR repertoires within each patient.

Profiled with immunoSEQ multiplex PCR; TCRdb holds only in-frame clones, not every one. Of 7,500 to 10,000 clones in the sample, more than 50% were seen once. Germline lookup yields CDR1 SGHTS and CDR2 YDEGEE. Trimming removed 4 bases from V and 4 bases from J, with 11 bases in between. The CDR3 covers 14 residues. The sequenced sample was tissue from the jejunum, obtained at autopsy. The TCR comes from a woman aged 18-55 years with breast cancer. The chain has TRBV5-8 and TRBJ1-4, with D perhaps matching TRBD1 (6 bases). In DNA, the CDR3 is TGTGCCAGCAGCCTCGACAGGAATAATGAAAAACTGTTTTTT. Translation gives CASSLDRNNEKLFF.